The T cell receptor (beta chain) under discussion was sequenced for a study of a mutant IDH1 vaccine in newly diagnosed glioma. Turning to the study itself: Treated individuals were approximately 62% male and roughly 38% female, averaging roughly 38 years of age. Those enrolled had earlier been treated with radiotherapy, temozolomide, or both, mostly both.

Regarding time point: week 47, end of study. In every dose of vaccine, 300 ug of mutant IDH1 20-mer peptide was given alongside topical imiquimod. Concerning this clone: The antigen is unknown.

Germline V gene sequence: CDR1 SGHKS, CDR2 YYEKEE (reference sequence). The CDR3 contains 15 residues. Trimming took off 0 bases at V and 0 bases at J, with 6 bases between the two ends. Sequenced by immunoSEQ multiplex PCR; TCRdb stores in-frame clones only, minus some. Among around 100,000 clones listed, roughly 91% were seen once. This clonotype was obtained from a woman between 45 and 60 years old with glioma. This material consisted of PBMCs, taken from a glioma patient whose treatment included an IDH1 peptide vaccine. The J gene is TRBJ1-4, the V gene TRBV5-5; D call uncertain. The CDR3 DNA reads TGTGCCAGCAGCTTGGGTGTAACAACTAATGAAAAACTGTTTTTT. Amino acid sequence: CASSLGVTTNEKLFF.